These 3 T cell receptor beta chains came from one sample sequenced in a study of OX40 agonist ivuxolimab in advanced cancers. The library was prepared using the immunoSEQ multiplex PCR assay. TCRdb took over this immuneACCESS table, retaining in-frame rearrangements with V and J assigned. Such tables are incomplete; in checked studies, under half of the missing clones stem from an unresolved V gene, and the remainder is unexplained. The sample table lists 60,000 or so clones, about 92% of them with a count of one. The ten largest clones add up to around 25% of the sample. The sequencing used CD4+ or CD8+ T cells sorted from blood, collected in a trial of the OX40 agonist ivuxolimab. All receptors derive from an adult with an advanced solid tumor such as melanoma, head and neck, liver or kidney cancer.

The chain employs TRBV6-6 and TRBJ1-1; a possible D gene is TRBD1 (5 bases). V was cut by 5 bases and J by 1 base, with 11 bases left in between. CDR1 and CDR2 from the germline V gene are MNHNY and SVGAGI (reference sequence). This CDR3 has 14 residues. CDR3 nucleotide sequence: TGTGCCAGCAGTAACGTTGGGGGGAACACTGAAGCTTTCTTT. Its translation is CASSNVGGNTEAFF.

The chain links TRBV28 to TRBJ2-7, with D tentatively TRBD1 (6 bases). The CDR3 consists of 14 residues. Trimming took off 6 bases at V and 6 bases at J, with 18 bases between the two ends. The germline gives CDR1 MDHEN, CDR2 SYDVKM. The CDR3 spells CASSITGHGSEQYF. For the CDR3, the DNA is TGTGCCAGCAGCATTACGGGACACGGTTCCGAGCAGTACTTC.

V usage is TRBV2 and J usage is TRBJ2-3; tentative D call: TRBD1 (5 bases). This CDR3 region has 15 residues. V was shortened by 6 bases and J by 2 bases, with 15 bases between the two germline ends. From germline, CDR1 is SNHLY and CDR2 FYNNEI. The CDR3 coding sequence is TGTGCCAGCAGGTATTGGACATCCCTCACAGATACGCAGTATTTT. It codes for CASRYWTSLTDTQYF. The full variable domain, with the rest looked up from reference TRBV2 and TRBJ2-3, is EPEVTQTPSHQVTQMGQEVILRCVPISNHLYFYWYRQILGQKVEFLVSFYNNEISEKSEIFDDQFSVERPDGSNFTLKIRSTKLEDSAMYFCASRYWTSLTDTQYFGPGTRLTVL.